This TCR beta chain was sequenced during a study of cytomegalovirus exposure and HLA in healthy donors. General study points: CMV antigen specificity was confirmed in vitro for a few CMV-associated chains. Reportedly, TCR beta sequences accurately predicted HLA-A and HLA-B alleles in most subjects.

The study ran its PCR with 60 Vbeta and 13 Jbeta primers. TCRdb's copy holds only in-frame clones and misses some; the assay was immunoSEQ multiplex PCR. The sample lists roughly 43,000 clones; approximately 80% were seen once. Concerning this clone itself: Antigen unknown.

The CDR3 contains 14 residues. The V gene lost 3 bases and the J gene lost 2 bases, with 9 bases spanning the gap. Germline V gene sequence: CDR1 LNHDA, CDR2 SQIVND (reference sequence). This TCR came from a young man in good health and CMV-seronegative. Sequences were obtained from PBMCs. The rearrangement links TRBV19 to TRBJ2-3; D is perhaps TRBD2 (6 bases). In DNA form, the CDR3 reads TGTGCCAGTAGTATGTGGCGGGACACAGATACGCAGTATTTT. It encodes CASSMWRDTDTQYF.